The rows below give T cell receptor beta chains drawn from one sample of a study of shared clonotypes between healthy human individuals. The data were produced by immunoSEQ multiplex PCR, yet TCRdb's version contains in-frame clones alone and is incomplete. This repertoire shows roughly 1.5 million clones, approximately 98% found once; its top ten account for approximately 0.44%. The sample taken for sequencing was naive CD4+ T cells sorted from blood. These receptor sequences come from a man aged 30 to 39 in good health. The CDR3 runs from the conserved cysteine through the conserved F or W. The D gene is left open where the match is weak. A clone size is listed for some rows: how often the clone was seen (once, few, many), or a class if it is expanded.

J gene	V gene	clone size	D gene	CDR3 protein	CDR3 DNA
TRBJ2-1	TRBV5-1	NA	TRBD2	CASSLAGLAGGYEQFF	TGCGCCAGCAGCTTGGCGGGACTAGCGGGAGGGTATGAGCAGTTCTTC
TRBJ1-1	TRBV18	NA	NA	CASSPDVNTEAFF	TGTGCCAGCTCGCCGGACGTGAACACTGAAGCTTTCTTT
TRBJ1-4	TRBV18	NA	NA	CASSPPFRDLVGEKLFF	TGTGCCAGCTCACCGCCCTTCAGGGATCTGGTCGGTGAAAAACTGTTTTTT
TRBJ1-1	TRBV5-1	NA	TRBD1	CASSGRQGNTEAFF	TGCGCCAGCAGCGGAAGACAGGGGAACACTGAAGCTTTCTTT
TRBJ2-7	TRBV18	NA	TRBD1	CASSPTQGAPYEQYF	TGTGCCAGCTCACCCACACAGGGGGCCCCCTACGAGCAGTACTTC
TRBJ1-2	TRBV27	NA	NA	CASSRTFGSTNYGYTF	TGTGCCAGCAGTAGGACGTTTGGGAGTACTAACTATGGCTACACCTTC
TRBJ2-5	TRBV5-1	NA	NA	CASSLRIEETQYF	TGCGCCAGCAGCTTGAGGATAGAAGAGACCCAGTACTTC
TRBJ2-7	TRBV19	NA	NA	CASSHSYEQYF	TGTGCCAGTAGTCACTCCTACGAGCAGTACTTC
TRBJ1-2	TRBV6-1	NA	NA	CASKYSVYGYTF	TGTGCCAGCAAGTACAGCGTCTATGGCTACACCTTC
TRBJ2-1	TRBV5-4	NA	NA	CASSLDRAGYNEQFF	TGTGCCAGCAGCTTGGACAGGGCTGGCTACAATGAGCAGTTCTTC
TRBJ2-7	TRBV18	once	NA	CASSPKRDSYEQYF	TGTGCCAGCTCACCGAAGAGGGACTCCTACGAGCAGTACTTC
TRBJ2-5	TRBV5-1	NA	TRBD2	CASRMTGGETQYF	TGCGCCAGCAGAATGACGGGAGGCGAGACCCAGTACTTC
TRBJ2-1	TRBV6-5	NA	TRBD2	CASSYGTSLNEQFF	TGTGCCAGCAGTTATGGGACTAGCCTCAATGAGCAGTTCTTC
TRBJ1-3	TRBV10-1	NA	NA	CASSVSPKQDYSGNTIYF	TGCGCCAGCAGTGTTAGCCCCAAACAGGACTACTCTGGAAACACCATATATTTT
TRBJ2-7	TRBV28	once	NA	CASTALGQGYEQYF	TGTGCCAGCACCGCTTTAGGGCAGGGGTACGAGCAGTACTTC
TRBJ2-5	TRBV5-4	NA	NA	CASSFWAGEETQYF	TGTGCCAGCAGCTTTTGGGCAGGGGAAGAGACCCAGTACTTC
TRBJ1-5	TRBV7-6	NA	NA	CASSLDSVNQPQHF	TGTGCCAGCAGCTTGGACAGTGTAAATCAGCCCCAGCATTTT